The 32 T cell receptor beta chains presented below share a single source sample, sequenced in a study of shared clonotypes between healthy human individuals. The protocol was immunoSEQ multiplex PCR, while the TCRdb copy is restricted to in-frame clones and leaves out a portion. This sample yields approximately 2,000,000 clones, of which just under 95% are seen a single time; approximately 0.39% belongs to the top ten. The specimen sequenced was naive CD4+ T cells from PBMCs. Sample subset: CD45RA+ positively selected. Receptors were obtained from a man between 18 and 35 years old in good health. Some clones in this sample may be carry-over from other donors' samples.

V and J are TRBV5-6 and TRBJ2-7; D not resolved. CDR1 and CDR2 (germline): SGHDT, YYEEEE. V dropped 1 base and J dropped 4 bases, with 15 bases sitting between them. The CDR3 has 15 residues. The CDR3 here is CASSLFGEAEYEQYF. The CDR3 DNA sequence: TGTGCCAGCAGCTTGTTTGGAGAGGCCGAGTACGAGCAGTACTTC. Variable domain in full (rest from reference TRBV5-6 and TRBJ2-7): DAGVTQSPTHLIKTRGQQVTLRCSPKSGHDTVSWYQQALGQGPQFIFQYYEEEERQRGNFPDRFSGHQFPNYSSELNVNALLLGDSALYLCASSLFGEAEYEQYFGPGTRLTVT.

The V and J genes are TRBV6-5 and TRBJ2-5, with 7 bases matching TRBD1. The CDR3 covers 13 residues. Germline V gene data show CDR1 as MNHEY and CDR2 as SVGAGI. The V gene end was trimmed by 6 bases and the J gene end by 7 bases; junction bases not matched to a gene: 8. The chain's CDR3 is CASRGQSLTTQYF. The CDR3 DNA follows: TGTGCCAGCAGGGGACAGTCCTTAACGACCCAGTACTTC.

The chain is built from TRBV13 and TRBJ1-5, with D maybe TRBD1 (5 bases). Germline V gene sequence: CDR1 PRHDT, CDR2 FYEKMQ (reference sequence). The CDR3 covers 17 residues. The ends were cut back, 2 bases at V and 7 bases at J, with 21 bases in the middle. The chain's CDR3 is CASSLPNRGKGRQPQHF. For the CDR3, the DNA is TGTGCCAGCAGCTTACCGAACCGGGGGAAAGGCAGACAGCCCCAGCATTTT. The full variable domain, its missing parts supplied by reference TRBV13 and TRBJ1-5, is AAGVIQSPRHLIKEKRETATLKCYPIPRHDTVYWYQQGPGQDPQFLISFYEKMQSDKGSIPDRFSAQQFSDYHSELNMSSLELGDSALYFCASSLPNRGKGRQPQHFGDGTRLSIL.

On this clone: One end of the junction is discordant with germline, which a read error may explain. The chain is built from TRBV5-5 and TRBJ2-7; D tentatively reads TRBD1 or TRBD2 (5 bases each). CDR3 length: 16 residues. Germline CDR1 and CDR2: SGHKS and YYEKEE (reference sequence). Written as DNA, the CDR3 is TGTGCCAGCAGCTTAACCCGGGGCCTCATTTCCTTCGAGCAGTACTTC. The encoded protein is CASSLTRGLISFEQYF. Full variable domain (outside the CDR3, taken from reference TRBV5-5 and TRBJ2-7): DAGVTQSPTHLIKTRGQQVTLRCSPISGHKSVSWYQQVLGQGPQFIFQYYEKEERGRGNFPDRFSARQFPNYSSELNVNALLLGDSALYLCASSLTRGLISFEQYFGPGTRLTVT.

The chain links TRBV18 to TRBJ2-7; D unclear. Germline CDR1 and CDR2: KGHSH and LQKENI. V was shortened by 0 bases and J by 2 bases, with 11 bases between the two germline ends. The CDR3 extends over 15 amino acids. CDR3 in DNA: TGTGCCAGCTCACCACCTTCCCGACCCCCCTACGAGCAGTACTTC. Translation gives CASSPPSRPPYEQYF. The full variable domain, with the rest looked up from reference TRBV18 and TRBJ2-7, is NAGVMQNPRHLVRRRGQEARLRCSPMKGHSHVYWYRQLPEEGLKFMVYLQKENIIDESGMPKERFSAEFPKEGPSILRIQQVVRGDSAAYFCASSPPSRPPYEQYFGPGTRLTVT.

Comments on this clone: The sample holds other DNA sequences that translate to the same CDR3. This sequence joins TRBV2 and TRBJ2-5; possibly TRBD2 for D (6 bases). The CDR3 is made up of 13 amino acids. The V end lost 3 bases, the J end lost 5 bases, and 10 bases lay between the germline ends. From germline, CDR1 is SNHLY and CDR2 FYNNEI. As DNA, the CDR3 is TGTGCCAGCAGTGATGGGGGGAGGGAGACCCAGTACTTC. Residues: CASSDGGRETQYF.

This clone was observed a single time. The J gene is TRBJ1-4, the V gene TRBV27; 9 bases agree with TRBD1. V lost 6 bases and J lost 0; bases outside the gene matches: 8. CDR1 and CDR2 (germline): MNHEY, SMNVEV (reference sequence). CDR3 size: 17 residues. CDR3 residues: CASRPTGGASTNEKLFF. The CDR3 bases are TGTGCCAGCAGACCGACAGGGGGGGCCTCAACTAATGAAAAACTGTTTTTT.

J is TRBJ1-4 and V is TRBV5-4; weak D call: TRBD1 (5 bases). Trimming left V 4 bases short and J 7 bases short, with 20 bases between. This CDR3 contains 16 residues. The germline V gene has CDR1 SGHNT and CDR2 YYREEE (reference sequence). The CDR3 coding sequence is TGTGCCAGCAGCCTGAAAAAGAAGGACATCGGTGAAAAACTGTTTTTT. It encodes CASSLKKKDIGEKLFF.

This chain joins TRBV20-1 and TRBJ2-1; D perhaps matches TRBD1 (6 bases). The CDR3 consists of 11 residues. V shed 5 bases and J shed 8 bases, with 10 bases lying between them. Germline CDR1 and CDR2: DFQATT and SNEGSKA (reference sequence). CDR3 loop: CSAVNRDEQFF. CDR3 bases: TGCAGTGCTGTCAACAGGGATGAGCAGTTCTTC.

The rearrangement links TRBV5-4 to TRBJ2-1; TRBD2 matches 8 bases. V lost 4 bases, J lost 3 bases, and 3 bases stayed unmatched. CDR1 and CDR2 (germline): SGHNT, YYREEE (reference sequence). This CDR3 region has 14 residues. The DNA of the CDR3 is TGTGCCAGCAGCCAGAGCGGGAGCTACAATGAGCAGTTCTTC. Translated: CASSQSGSYNEQFF. Variable domain in full (rest from reference TRBV5-4 and TRBJ2-1): ETGVTQSPTHLIKTRGQQVTLRCSSQSGHNTVSWYQQALGQGPQFIFQYYREEENGRGNFPPRFSGLQFPNYSSELNVNALELDDSALYLCASSQSGSYNEQFFGPGTRLTVL.

The rearrangement links TRBV6-1 to TRBJ1-5; D unresolved. CDR1 MNHNS and CDR2 SASEGT come from the germline V gene. The CDR3 covers 16 residues. Between the trimmed V and J ends, which lost 1 base and 1 base, there was a span of 11 bases. The CDR3 sequence: CASSEGTSGSNQPQHF. The CDR3 bases are TGTGCCAGCAGTGAAGGGACCTCCGGCAGCAATCAGCCCCAGCATTTT.

V gene TRBV5-1 combines with J gene TRBJ2-2; D gene unclear. CDR3 size: 14 residues. The germline V gene has CDR1 SGHRS and CDR2 YFSETQ. The ends were cut back, 4 bases at V and 1 base at J, with 8 bases in the middle. The CDR3 nucleotides are TGCGCCAGCAGCCCGGAACGGAACACCGGGGAGCTGTTTTTT. This gives the protein CASSPERNTGELFF.

V is TRBV5-1 and J is TRBJ2-1; D may be TRBD1 or TRBD2 (7 bases each). V lost 0 bases, J lost 2 bases, and 21 bases lay in between. Looked up from germline, CDR1 is SGHRS and CDR2 is YFSETQ. The CDR3 length is 19 residues. Here the CDR3 reads CASSLAGGAGRGAYNEQFF. As DNA, the CDR3 is TGCGCCAGCAGCTTGGCAGGGGGGGCCGGGAGAGGCGCCTACAATGAGCAGTTCTTC.

The V call is TRBV28, the J call TRBJ1-2, with TRBD1 matching 7 bases. This CDR3 contains 14 residues. Germline CDR1 is MDHEN and CDR2 is SYDVKM. Germline trimming cut 6 bases from V and 5 bases from J; bases unmatched to any gene: 9. CDR3 residues: CASRLIQGTYGYTF. For the CDR3, the DNA is TGTGCCAGCAGACTGATACAGGGGACTTATGGCTACACCTTC.

The chain recombines TRBV29-1 with TRBJ2-7; 9 nucleotides line up with TRBD2. This CDR3 has 13 amino acids. V lost 7 bases and J lost 1; bases outside the gene matches: 5. The germline V gene encodes CDR1 SQVTM and CDR2 ANQGSEA. DNA of the CDR3: TGCAGCGCCCCCCTAGCGGGATCCTACGAGCAGTACTTC. This gives the protein CSAPLAGSYEQYF.

V gene TRBV10-3 combines with J gene TRBJ2-1; D is tentatively TRBD1 or TRBD2 (6 bases each). V dropped 5 bases and J dropped 3 bases, with 11 bases sitting between them. The CDR3 length is 14 residues. CDR1 and CDR2 from the germline V gene are ENHRY and SYGVKD. This CDR3 is CAISRGQGYNEQFF. CDR3 DNA: TGTGCCATCAGTCGGGGGCAGGGCTACAATGAGCAGTTCTTC.

The rearrangement uses TRBV19 and TRBJ1-5, with D uncertain. V lost 5 bases and J lost 4, with 15 bases in between. The length of the CDR3 is 15 residues. Germline-derived CDR1 and CDR2 are LNHDA and SQIVND (reference sequence). The CDR3 nucleotides are TGTGCCAGTAGTTTTAGAGGTCGGCCGAATCAGCCCCAGCATTTT. Its protein product is CASSFRGRPNQPQHF. Full variable domain (missing parts from reference TRBV19 and TRBJ1-5): DGGITQSPKYLFRKEGQNVTLSCEQNLNHDAMYWYRQDPGQGLRLIYYSQIVNDFQKGDIAEGYSVSREKKESFPLTVTSAQKNPTAFYLCASSFRGRPNQPQHFGDGTRLSIL.

The gene calls are TRBV4-1 and TRBJ1-5, with 8 positions matching TRBD1. The V segment lost 4 bases and the J segment 6 bases; nucleotides outside the gene matches: 8. CDR3 length: 15 amino acids. Germline CDR1 MGHRA, CDR2 YSYEKL. CDR3 protein: CASSPGQGGGQPQHF. Written as DNA, the CDR3 is TGCGCCAGCAGCCCAGGACAGGGAGGCGGTCAGCCCCAGCATTTT.

The V call is TRBV4-1, the J call TRBJ2-5, with 9 bases identical to TRBD1. The J call is uncertain, as TRBJ2-7 better fits the DNA end. In germline, CDR1 is MGHRA, CDR2 YSYEKL. The CDR3 contains 14 residues. In nucleotides, the CDR3 is TGCGCCAGCAGCCCAGGGACAGGGATGGGCGAGCAGTACTTC. The encoded protein is CASSPGTGMGEQYF.

This chain links TRBV28 with TRBJ2-7; no clear D gene. Trimming took 7 bases from V and 5 from J, leaving 24 bases between them. Germline V gene lookup returns CDR1 MDHEN and CDR2 SYDVKM. This CDR3 is 16 amino acids long. The CDR3 protein is CASNKPGGPRANEQYF. CDR3 bases: TGTGCCAGCAACAAGCCGGGTGGGCCAAGGGCCAACGAGCAGTACTTC.

The chain is built from TRBV7-6 and TRBJ2-7; tentatively, D is TRBD1 (5 bases). Germline CDR1 is SGHVS and CDR2 is FNYEAQ. Trimming cost V 1 base and J 2 bases, with 15 bases left between them. The CDR3 covers 16 residues. CDR3 in amino acids: CASSLVSRAVAYEQYF. Here the CDR3 DNA reads TGTGCCAGCAGCTTAGTTAGCAGGGCGGTTGCCTACGAGCAGTACTTC.

This chain connects TRBV10-3 to TRBJ2-1, with 8 nucleotides matching TRBD2. The junction had 11 bases not matched to a gene; V was cut back by 8 bases and J by 8 bases. The germline gives CDR1 ENHRY, CDR2 SYGVKD. CDR3 length: 14 amino acids. CDR3 residues: CAISGGRAADEQFF. CDR3 bases: TGTGCCATCTCGGGGGGGAGGGCCGCGGATGAGCAGTTCTTC.

The rearrangement joins TRBV4-1 to TRBJ2-3; TRBD2 aligns across 11 bases. CDR1 MGHRA and CDR2 YSYEKL come from the germline V gene. With 0 bases clipped from V and 4 bases from J, the junction kept 18 bases outside the gene matches. The CDR3 sequence is 21 residues long. CDR3 loop: CASSQDRRGEHTSGSPDTQYF. DNA of the CDR3: TGCGCCAGCAGCCAAGATCGGCGGGGGGAGCATACTAGCGGGAGTCCAGATACGCAGTATTTT.

In its sample, this clone was seen a few times. The CDR3 sequence: CASSSTGNSYNEQFF. CDR3 nucleotides: TGTGCCAGCAGCAGTACAGGGAACTCCTACAATGAGCAGTTCTTC. V gene TRBV7-3 combines with J gene TRBJ2-1, with D possibly matching TRBD1 (6 bases). This CDR3 has 15 amino acids. Germline CDR1 reads SGHTA; CDR2 reads FQGTGA. V was shortened by 5 bases and J by 0 bases, with 11 bases between the two germline ends.

The chain's CDR3 is CASSPSGPVLQETQYF. CDR3 DNA sequence: TGTGCCAGCTCACCATCAGGGCCCGTCCTTCAAGAGACCCAGTACTTC. The J gene is TRBJ2-5, the V gene TRBV18; D possibly corresponds to TRBD1 (5 bases). CDR1 KGHSH and CDR2 LQKENI come from the germline V gene. With 2 bases removed from V and 2 bases from J, the gap between germline ends came to 15 bases. The CDR3 has 16 amino acids.

With respect to this clone: Other nucleotide sequences in the sample specify the same CDR3. This sequence joins TRBV5-1 and TRBJ2-3; D is unresolved. The germline gives CDR1 SGHRS, CDR2 YFSETQ. The CDR3 extends over 15 amino acids. With 0 bases removed from V and 3 bases from J, the gap between germline ends came to 11 bases. CDR3 coding DNA: TGCGCCAGCAGCTTGGGTCAGACCCTAACAGATACGCAGTATTTT. Its translation: CASSLGQTLTDTQYF.

This clone appeared a single time. The V and J genes are TRBV15 and TRBJ1-5, with no clear D. This CDR3 is 16 amino acids long. Germline CDR1 LNHNV, CDR2 YYDKDF (reference sequence). Trimming took off 0 bases at V and 4 bases at J, with 13 bases between the two ends. This CDR3 is CATSRDGPLGNQPQHF. CDR3 nucleotides: TGTGCCACCAGCAGAGACGGTCCCTTAGGGAATCAGCCCCAGCATTTT.

This clone was counted once. The chain employs TRBV7-6 and TRBJ2-5; D ambiguous. Trimming pared 3 bases from V and 2 bases from J, leaving 13 bases between. CDR1 and CDR2 (germline): SGHVS, FNYEAQ. This CDR3 contains 15 residues. In nucleotides, the CDR3 is TGTGCCAGCAGCTTCCGGACGGTCGGACAAGAGACCCAGTACTTC. Its protein is CASSFRTVGQETQYF.

In this sample, this clone turned up once. This chain links TRBV27 with TRBJ2-7, with 7 bases lining up with TRBD1. The CDR3 loop spans 14 amino acids. The V gene end was trimmed by 4 bases and the J gene end by 4 bases; junction bases not matched to a gene: 7. CDR1 and CDR2 from the germline V gene are MNHEY and SMNVEV (reference sequence). The DNA for the CDR3 is TGTGCCAGCAGTTACGGAGGCAGGGGGTACGAGCAGTACTTC. This codes for CASSYGGRGYEQYF.

This chain joins TRBV30 and TRBJ1-5; D remains ambiguous. CDR3 length equals 11 residues. Between the trimmed V and J ends, which lost 6 bases and 11 bases, there was a span of 14 bases. Germline values: CDR1 GTSNPN, CDR2 SVGIG (reference sequence). The CDR3 region is CACGLEAAQHF. DNA for the CDR3: TGTGCCTGTGGGCTGGAGGCGGCCCAGCATTTT.

The chain recombines TRBV6-5 with TRBJ2-1, with TRBD2 matching 10 bases. The germline V gene has CDR1 MNHEY and CDR2 SVGAGI. After removal of 2 bases from V and 7 bases from J, the junction contained 5 bases not matched to a gene. The CDR3 totals 15 residues. The CDR3 sequence: CASSYRASGRNEQFF. CDR3 in DNA: TGTGCCAGCAGTTACAGGGCTAGCGGGAGAAATGAGCAGTTCTTC.

V gene TRBV9 combines with J gene TRBJ2-1; D gene uncertain. Trimming took off 0 bases at V and 6 bases at J, with 7 bases between the two ends. CDR3 length: 13 amino acids. Germline CDR1 SGDLS, CDR2 YYNGEE. CDR3 loop: CASSVAGFNEQFF. As DNA, the CDR3 is TGTGCCAGCAGCGTAGCTGGTTTCAATGAGCAGTTCTTC.